A single sample is the source of the 11 T cell receptor beta chains below, sequenced in a study of T cells in Graves' hyperthyroidism and ophthalmopathy (dated by TCRdb to between 2017 and 2020). Library method: multiplex PCR. Sequencing used an Illumina HiSeq 2000. The TCR beta CDR3 regions were amplified from RNA transcripts. A first-round RT-PCR of the TCR CDR3 used the HTBI primer set with the Qiagen OneStep RT-PCR kit. The public reads were reanalyzed by TCRdb: fastp trimming at Q25, MiXCR alignment, in-frame beta chains only. Identical CDR3 proteins give one entry, which carries the most common genes and DNA. Recorded for this sample are around 420,000 distinct CDR3 sequences; roughly 15% of them occurred a single time. Less than 6.5% of the sample goes to the ten largest clones. Sequenced material: blood. The receptors were sampled from a woman aged 18-35 years with Graves' hyperthyroidism.

V gene TRBV6-5 combines with J gene TRBJ2-3, with D perhaps TRBD2 (6 bases). CDR1 is MNHEY and CDR2 is SVGAGI in the germline V gene. The CDR3 spans 17 residues. V gave up 2 bases and J gave up 6 bases, with 21 bases separating them. The CDR3 here is CASSYEALAYVADTQYF. CDR3 in DNA: TGTGCCAGCAGTTACGAGGCTCTAGCGTATGTGGCGGATACGCAGTATTTT.

This clonotype was counted between two and nine times. This chain joins TRBV6-6 and TRBJ2-1; D unclear. CDR1 MNHNY and CDR2 SVGAGI come from the germline V gene (reference sequence). The CDR3 loop spans 14 amino acids. V gave up 0 bases and J gave up 1 base, with 4 bases separating them. The CDR3 nucleotides read TGTGCCAGCAGTTACTCAGGGTCCTACAATGAGCAGTTCTTC. Encoded protein: CASSYSGSYNEQFF.

Many counts were recorded for this clonotype. V gene TRBV28 combines with J gene TRBJ2-7; 8 positions agree with TRBD1. J was trimmed by 3 bases and V by 5 bases; bases with no gene match: 12. Germline assignment: CDR1 MDHEN and CDR2 SYDVKM. This CDR3 comprises 16 residues. The CDR3 nucleotides are TGTGCCAGCAGTAGACACCCCCGGACAGGGCTCTACGAGCAGTACTTC. This translates into CASSRHPRTGLYEQYF.

The table lists this clonotype with many counts. This chain connects TRBV7-6 to TRBJ2-1; tentative D call: TRBD2 (5 bases). Germline lookup yields CDR1 SGHVS and CDR2 FNYEAQ. The CDR3 extends over 14 amino acids. Between the trimmed V and J ends, which lost 1 base and 8 bases, there was a span of 12 bases. The CDR3 coding sequence is TGTGCCAGCAGCTTAGGGGCGGGCCCCTATGAGCAGTTCTTC. This gives the protein CASSLGAGPYEQFF.

This clonotype was seen only a few times. The rearrangement joins TRBV30 to TRBJ1-2; D gene unclear. Germline values: CDR1 GTSNPN, CDR2 SVGIG (reference sequence). V lost 5 bases and J lost 8, with 12 bases in between. This CDR3 contains 11 residues. The CDR3 bases are TGTGCCTGGTACCCACCGAAGGGCTACACCTTC. Amino acids: CAWYPPKGYTF.

The CDR3 DNA follows: TGCGCCAGCAGCCAAGACCCAGGTCTGTCCTCTGGGGCCAACGTCCTGACTTTC. It yields the protein CASSQDPGLSSGANVLTF. The gene calls are TRBV4-1 and TRBJ2-6, with unresolved D. CDR3 size: 18 residues. Germline-derived CDR1 and CDR2 are MGHRA and YSYEKL. Trimming cost V 0 bases and J 0 bases, with 12 bases left between them.

This chain links TRBV29-1 with TRBJ2-2, with 10 bases identical to TRBD2. Germline lookup yields CDR1 SQVTM and CDR2 ANQGSEA. J gave up 4 bases and V 7 bases, and 3 bases lay outside the gene matches. The CDR3 runs 13 residues. The CDR3 DNA reads as TGCAGCGCCGGGACTAGCGCCACCGGGGAGCTGTTTTTT. Amino acid sequence: CSAGTSATGELFF.

The chain combines TRBV2 with TRBJ1-1; 9 positions agree with TRBD1. Germline-derived CDR1 and CDR2 are SNHLY and FYNNEI. The CDR3 consists of 17 residues. V shed 6 bases and J 1 base; nucleotides not matched to a gene: 12. The CDR3 reads CASRGGTGRGANTEAFF. For the CDR3, the DNA is TGTGCCAGCAGGGGGGGGACAGGGCGGGGGGCGAACACTGAAGCTTTCTTT. Full variable domain (outside the CDR3, taken from reference TRBV2 and TRBJ1-1): EPEVTQTPSHQVTQMGQEVILRCVPISNHLYFYWYRQILGQKVEFLVSFYNNEISEKSEIFDDQFSVERPDGSNFTLKIRSTKLEDSAMYFCASRGGTGRGANTEAFFGQGTRLTVV.

This clonotype was counted many times. The genes are TRBV28 and TRBJ2-3; TRBD2 is a possible D gene (5 bases). Germline CDR1 is MDHEN and CDR2 is SYDVKM. CDR3 length: 13 amino acids. V lost 4 bases and J 2 bases, leaving 7 bases between the germline ends. CDR3 in amino acids: CASSSGLTDTQYF. In DNA form, the CDR3 reads TGTGCCAGCAGTTCCGGACTCACAGATACGCAGTATTTT.

This clonotype turned up a few times. The chain combines TRBV9 with TRBJ2-2, with no clear D. Germline-derived CDR1 and CDR2 are SGDLS and YYNGEE. Trimming left V 2 bases short and J 0 bases short, with 8 bases between. The CDR3 has 15 amino acids. The CDR3 nucleotides read TGTGCCAGCAGCGTCTCTAGTACGAACACCGGGGAGCTGTTTTTT. It encodes CASSVSSTNTGELFF.

This clonotype was seen many times. The CDR3 DNA follows: TGTGCCAGCCCCCCGAGGAGAATAGGGCCGTACGAGCAGTACTTC. This sequence encodes CASPPRRIGPYEQYF. The chain is built from TRBV28 and TRBJ2-7; D gene uncertain. V shed 8 bases and J shed 4 bases, with 21 bases lying between them. Per germline, CDR1 MDHEN and CDR2 SYDVKM. This CDR3 spans 15 amino acids.